The clone carrying this T cell receptor beta chain appeared many times. Its antigen is as yet unknown. This entry comes from a study of T cell repertoires in cytomegalovirus infection. Study as a whole: Public signatures in TCR beta pointed to CMV infection and matching HLA type. Findings and caveats of the study: Frequencies of public TCR beta families were cumulated, and this identified carriers of CMV plus the relevant HLA. CMV-specific TCR beta clonotypes restricted by HLA-C were the ones dominating the ex vivo response.

The CDR3 has 16 residues. With V trimmed by 4 bases and J by 0 bases, 5 bases remained unmatched. Germline V CDR1 and CDR2: SGHTA, FQGNSA. Using its own MiXCR run on the reads, TCRdb lists one record per CDR3 protein. The sample yields around 260,000 distinct CDR3 sequences, roughly 10% seen once. This TCR derives from a human donor in good health (CMV status not recorded). Some clones in this sample may be carry-over from other donors' samples. The V and J genes are TRBV7-2 and TRBJ2-5; 10 positions agree with TRBD2. Source material: PBMCs. CDR3 residues: CASSSLTSGYQETQYF. The CDR3 nucleotides are TGTGCCAGCAGCTCGCTGACTAGCGGGTACCAAGAGACCCAGTACTTC.